The rows below give T cell receptor beta chains drawn from one sample of a study of T cell responses to AZD1222 COVID-19 vaccine. Sequencing used immunoSEQ multiplex PCR; TCRdb keeps in-frame clones, though not all of them. This table holds some 79,000 clones, around 85% found once. The specimen comprised peripheral blood, sampled 28 days after the second AZD1222 dose. Source of these receptors: an adult who received the AZD1222 COVID-19 vaccine. CDR3s include the opening cysteine and the closing phenylalanine or tryptophan. D genes are given only for firm matches. Only some rows state a clone size, as once, few, many or a class for expanded clones.

>-|TRBD1|TRBV7-2|TRBJ1-2
CASSLIGQGGYGYTF
TGTGCCAGCAGCTTGATCGGACAGGGAGGCTATGGCTACACCTTC
>-|-|TRBV10-1|TRBJ1-2
CASTHGRRGREGLCGYTF
TGCGCCAGTACCCATGGGAGGAGGGGGAGGGAGGGGTTATGTGGCTACACCTTC
>few|-|TRBV20-1|TRBJ1-1
CSASSLDTEAFF
TGCAGTGCTAGTTCCCTGGACACTGAAGCTTTCTTT
>-|-|TRBV28|TRBJ2-2
CASSLTGLGELFF
TGTGCCAGCAGTCTAACAGGTCTCGGGGAGCTGTTTTTT
>-|TRBD2|TRBV27|TRBJ2-3
CASSFVIPGGAEDTQYF
TGTGCCAGCAGTTTCGTGATTCCCGGGGGGGCGGAAGATACGCAGTATTTT
>-|-|TRBV27|TRBJ1-2
CASRPLDPGPGYTF
TGTGCCAGCAGACCCCTGGATCCAGGACCCGGCTACACCTTC
>-|-|TRBV28|TRBJ2-3
CASSPGGSLADTQYF
TGTGCCAGCAGCCCCGGGGGAAGTCTCGCAGATACGCAGTATTTT
>-|-|TRBV2|TRBJ1-2
CASSTGYGYTF
TGTGCCAGCAGTACAGGGTATGGCTACACCTTC
>-|-|TRBV24-1|TRBJ2-3
CATSDGTLVTDTQYF
TGTGCCACCAGTGACGGGACTCTCGTCACAGATACGCAGTATTTT
>-|-|TRBV28|TRBJ2-7
CASSLSFEGLYEQYF
TGTGCCAGCAGTTTATCCTTCGAGGGTCTGTACGAGCAGTACTTC
>once|-|TRBV5-5|TRBJ2-1
CASSLRDEQFF
TGTGCCAGCAGCTTGAGAGATGAGCAGTTCTTC
>-|TRBD1|TRBV5-1|TRBJ1-4
CASSLTGANEKLFF
TGCGCCAGCAGTCTGACAGGGGCTAATGAAAAACTGTTTTTT
>-|-|TRBV7-2|TRBJ1-2
CASSLQEANYGYTF
TGTGCCAGCAGCTTACAAGAAGCTAACTATGGCTACACCTTC
>-|-|TRBV28|TRBJ1-1
CASSLYGENTEAFF
TGTGCCAGCAGTTTATATGGGGAGAACACTGAAGCTTTCTTT
>-|-|TRBV7-8|TRBJ1-1
CASSLGVNRRVTEAFF
TGTGCCAGCAGCTTAGGAGTTAACAGGCGGGTCACTGAAGCTTTCTTT
>-|TRBD1|TRBV11-3|TRBJ1-3
CASSIYRDRKSSGNTIYF
TGTGCCAGCAGCATCTACCGGGACAGGAAGAGCTCTGGAAACACCATATATTTT
>-|-|TRBV5-6|TRBJ1-2
CASSTKDGIANYGYTF
TGTGCCAGCAGCACGAAAGACGGCATAGCTAACTATGGCTACACCTTC
>-|TRBD1|TRBV20-1|TRBJ1-5
CSANDRGLGQPQHF
TGCAGTGCTAATGACAGGGGGCTAGGTCAGCCCCAGCATTTT
>-|-|TRBV25-1|TRBJ1-5
CASSEWADQPQHF
TGTGCCAGCAGTGAATGGGCAGACCAGCCCCAGCATTTT
>-|TRBD2|TRBV19|TRBJ2-5
CATSSGGRETQYF
TGTGCCACATCTAGCGGGGGGCGGGAGACCCAGTACTTC
>-|TRBD1|TRBV2|TRBJ1-2
CASAGGTDNYGYTF
TGTGCCAGCGCCGGTGGGACAGATAACTATGGCTACACCTTC
>-|TRBD1|TRBV7-2|TRBJ1-5
CASSLRGQGAFPQPQHF
TGTGCCAGCAGCTTAAGGGGACAGGGGGCATTTCCTCAGCCCCAGCATTTT
>-|-|TRBV19|TRBJ2-3
CASSTPRYSTDTQYF
TGTGCCAGTAGCACTCCCCGATATAGCACAGATACGCAGTATTTT
>-|TRBD1|TRBV13|TRBJ1-2
CASSLESRTGGSGYTF
TGTGCCAGCAGCTTAGAGTCTCGGACAGGGGGTTCTGGCTACACCTTC
>-|-|TRBV29-1|TRBJ1-1
CSVEPGGAAFF
TGCAGCGTTGAACCCGGCGGCGCTGCTTTCTTT
>once|TRBD1|TRBV5-4|TRBJ1-1
CASSGGTAQQSFNTEAFF
TGTGCCAGCAGCGGAGGGACAGCCCAACAATCATTCAACACTGAAGCTTTCTTT
>-|TRBD2|TRBV13|TRBJ2-7
CASSPSGGPHEQYF
TGTGCCAGCAGCCCTAGCGGGGGGCCACACGAGCAGTACTTC
>-|-|TRBV11-3|TRBJ1-3
CASSSPEAGNTIYF
TGTGCCAGCAGCTCCCCAGAAGCCGGAAACACCATATATTTT
>-|-|TRBV2|TRBJ1-6
CASSGKSNSPLHF
TGTGCCAGCAGTGGAAAAAGTAATTCACCCCTCCACTTT
>-|-|TRBV5-1|TRBJ1-1
CASSLTVGNTEAFF
TGCGCCAGCAGCCTGACAGTGGGGAACACTGAAGCTTTCTTT
>few|-|TRBV11-3|TRBJ2-1
CASSLDFGFEQFF
TGTGCCAGCAGCTTAGACTTTGGATTTGAGCAGTTCTTC
>-|TRBD1|TRBV6-5|TRBJ1-2
CASRTLQGTGGYTF
TGTGCCAGCAGGACCCTACAGGGGACGGGTGGCTACACCTTC
>-|TRBD1|TRBV18|TRBJ2-7
CASSPGTGRGEQYF
TGTGCCAGCTCACCCGGGACAGGGCGTGGCGAGCAGTACTTC
>-|TRBD2|TRBV29-1|TRBJ2-7
CSVETLADPLHEQYF
TGCAGCGTTGAAACCCTAGCGGACCCTCTCCACGAGCAGTACTTC
>-|TRBD2|TRBV24-1|TRBJ2-7
CATSGLADYEQYF
TGTGCCACCTCGGGACTAGCGGACTACGAGCAGTACTTC
>-|-|TRBV29-1|TRBJ1-1
CSVDPTGMNTEAFF
TGCAGCGTCGATCCGACAGGAATGAACACTGAAGCTTTCTTT
>-|TRBD1|TRBV5-1|TRBJ2-7
CASSLVGTGDAYEQYF
TGCGCCAGCAGCTTGGTAGGGACAGGGGATGCCTACGAGCAGTACTTC
>-|-|TRBV7-8|TRBJ1-1
CASSLVSLSSNTEAFF
TGTGCCAGCAGCTTAGTTTCGTTGAGCTCGAACACTGAAGCTTTCTTT
>-|-|TRBV3-1/TRBV3-2|TRBJ1-4
CASSQSPGAEKLFF
TGTGCCAGCAGCCAATCGCCAGGGGCGGAAAAACTGTTTTTT
>-|TRBD1|TRBV25-1|TRBJ2-2
CASTPGTGLTGELFF
TGTGCCAGCACCCCCGGGACAGGGCTCACCGGGGAGCTGTTTTTT
>-|-|TRBV18|TRBJ1-1
CASSPRRENTEAFF
TGTGCCAGCTCACCGCGAAGGGAGAACACTGAAGCTTTCTTT
>-|-|TRBV19|TRBJ2-7
CASSISGPSGQYF
TGTGCCAGTAGTATATCGGGCCCCTCGGGGCAGTACTTC
>-|-|TRBV27|TRBJ1-4
CASSLSPGGNEKLFF
TGTGCCAGCAGTTTATCGCCGGGGGGGAATGAAAAACTGTTTTTT
>-|-|TRBV5-1|TRBJ1-5
CASSLGVNQPQHF
TGCGCCAGCAGCCTCGGGGTCAATCAGCCCCAGCATTTT
>-|TRBD2|TRBV24-1|TRBJ2-5
CATSERTSGIPQETQYF
TGTGCCACCAGTGAACGGACTAGCGGGATCCCTCAAGAGACCCAGTACTTC
>-|TRBD1|TRBV11-3|TRBJ2-3
CASSGRDRQDTQYF
TGTGCCAGCAGCGGCCGGGACAGACAAGATACGCAGTATTTT
>-|TRBD1|TRBV27|TRBJ1-1
CASRYRGRNTEAFF
TGTGCCAGCAGATACAGGGGGCGGAACACTGAAGCTTTCTTT
>-|TRBD1|TRBV24-1|TRBJ2-5
CATSDVGTGFQETQYF
TGTGCCACCAGTGATGTGGGGACAGGCTTCCAAGAGACCCAGTACTTC